These T cell receptor beta chains were read from a single sample in a study of blood T cell repertoires in COVID-19. This table comes from immunoSEQ multiplex PCR, and its TCRdb copy is limited to in-frame clones, with some not included. The sample records nearly 110,000 clones, 85% to 95% being singletons. Sequencing was done on a sample of peripheral blood. The origin of the receptors is a woman in her 30s with acute or convalescent COVID-19. Both conserved end residues are part of each CDR3. Each record gives: clone size, D gene, V gene, J gene, CDR3 protein, CDR3 DNA. The D gene is left open where the match is weak. Where a row states a size, it is once, few, many or the class of an expanded clone; other rows omit it.

abundance: NA
d_gene: TRBD1
v_gene: TRBV18
j_gene: TRBJ2-2
CDR3aa: CASSPSGQGAVTGELFF
CDR3nt: TGTGCCAGCTCACCATCCGGACAGGGGGCAGTCACCGGGGAGCTGTTTTTT

abundance: NA
d_gene: TRBD1
v_gene: TRBV19
j_gene: TRBJ2-4
CDR3aa: CASRQGSSKNIQYF
CDR3nt: TGTGCCAGTAGACAGGGGAGTTCCAAAAACATTCAGTACTTC

abundance: NA
d_gene: NA
v_gene: TRBV9
j_gene: TRBJ1-2
CDR3aa: CASSVDTYYGYTF
CDR3nt: TGTGCCAGCAGCGTAGACACCTACTATGGCTACACCTTC

abundance: NA
d_gene: NA
v_gene: TRBV27
j_gene: TRBJ1-4
CDR3aa: CASSFKGQGHATNEKLFF
CDR3nt: TGTGCCAGCAGTTTCAAAGGGCAGGGCCACGCAACTAATGAAAAACTGTTTTTT

abundance: NA
d_gene: TRBD2
v_gene: TRBV9
j_gene: TRBJ2-1
CDR3aa: CASSVGRKVAGGLGEQFF
CDR3nt: TGTGCCAGCAGCGTAGGGAGGAAGGTCGCGGGGGGGCTTGGAGAGCAGTTCTTC

abundance: NA
d_gene: NA
v_gene: TRBV29-1
j_gene: TRBJ1-1
CDR3aa: CSYTGEPLPLPRDTEAFF
CDR3nt: TGCAGTTATACGGGAGAACCACTACCCCTTCCAAGGGACACTGAAGCTTTCTTT

abundance: NA
d_gene: NA
v_gene: TRBV12-5
j_gene: TRBJ1-2
CDR3aa: CASGLEGIGGSPYTF
CDR3nt: TGTGCTAGTGGTTTGGAGGGTATTGGGGGGTCACCCTACACCTTC

abundance: NA
d_gene: TRBD2
v_gene: TRBV7-8
j_gene: TRBJ2-1
CDR3aa: CASSLAAVRLAGRYNEQFF
CDR3nt: TGTGCCAGCAGCTTAGCAGCAGTGAGACTAGCGGGGAGGTACAATGAGCAGTTCTTC

abundance: NA
d_gene: NA
v_gene: TRBV5-5
j_gene: TRBJ1-1
CDR3aa: CASSLAVTEAFF
CDR3nt: TGTGCCAGCAGCTTGGCGGTCACTGAAGCTTTCTTT

abundance: NA
d_gene: NA
v_gene: TRBV7-6
j_gene: TRBJ2-7
CDR3aa: CASSLGTGPYEQYF
CDR3nt: TGTGCCAGCAGCTTAGGAACAGGGCCCTACGAGCAGTACTTC

abundance: NA
d_gene: NA
v_gene: TRBV7-9
j_gene: TRBJ1-6
CDR3aa: CASSPGNSPLHF
CDR3nt: TGTGCCAGCAGCCCAGGGAATTCACCCCTCCACTTT

abundance: NA
d_gene: NA
v_gene: TRBV5-6
j_gene: TRBJ1-6
CDR3aa: CASSLEPGPNSPLHF
CDR3nt: TGTGCCAGCAGCTTGGAACCAGGGCCTAATTCACCCCTCCACTTT

abundance: NA
d_gene: NA
v_gene: TRBV27
j_gene: TRBJ1-1
CDR3aa: CASRTLTGLSNTEAFF
CDR3nt: TGTGCCAGCAGAACCCTGACAGGTCTCTCCAACACTGAAGCTTTCTTT

abundance: once
d_gene: TRBD2
v_gene: TRBV6-5
j_gene: TRBJ2-3
CDR3aa: CASSRLAGGADTQYF
CDR3nt: TGTGCCAGCAGCCGCCTAGCGGGGGGTGCAGATACGCAGTATTTT

abundance: once
d_gene: TRBD1
v_gene: TRBV3-1/TRBV3-2
j_gene: TRBJ1-6
CDR3aa: CASSQDRTRSDRDGSPLHF
CDR3nt: TGTGCCAGCAGCCAAGATCGCACGAGAAGTGACAGGGACGGTTCACCCCTCCACTTT

abundance: NA
d_gene: TRBD1
v_gene: TRBV5-4
j_gene: TRBJ2-5
CDR3aa: CASSSWTGRETQYF
CDR3nt: TGTGCCAGCAGCTCGTGGACAGGGCGAGAGACCCAGTACTTC

abundance: NA
d_gene: NA
v_gene: TRBV9
j_gene: TRBJ2-7
CDR3aa: CASSEQPSQSYEQYF
CDR3nt: TGTGCCAGCAGCGAGCAACCCTCACAGTCCTACGAGCAGTACTTC

abundance: NA
d_gene: TRBD2
v_gene: TRBV27
j_gene: TRBJ2-2
CDR3aa: CASREGVSGRGPFNTGELFF
CDR3nt: TGTGCCAGCAGGGAAGGGGTTAGCGGGAGGGGGCCCTTCAACACCGGGGAGCTGTTTTTT

abundance: NA
d_gene: NA
v_gene: TRBV3-1/TRBV3-2
j_gene: TRBJ1-1
CDR3aa: CASSQDQANTEAFF
CDR3nt: TGTGCCAGCAGCCAAGATCAAGCGAACACTGAAGCTTTCTTT

abundance: NA
d_gene: TRBD1
v_gene: TRBV19
j_gene: TRBJ1-2
CDR3aa: CASFDTRTGGRGYTF
CDR3nt: TGTGCCAGTTTTGACACACGGACAGGGGGGAGAGGCTACACCTTC

abundance: NA
d_gene: TRBD1
v_gene: TRBV7-2
j_gene: TRBJ2-7
CDR3aa: CASQTGTGPYEQYF
CDR3nt: TGTGCCAGCCAAACCGGGACAGGGCCCTACGAGCAGTACTTC

abundance: NA
d_gene: TRBD2
v_gene: TRBV19
j_gene: TRBJ2-3
CDR3aa: CASSTGTSGADTQYF
CDR3nt: TGTGCCAGTAGTACCGGGACTAGCGGGGCGGATACGCAGTATTTT

abundance: NA
d_gene: TRBD2
v_gene: TRBV11-2
j_gene: TRBJ2-7
CDR3aa: CASSLDSGLAGIYEQYF
CDR3nt: TGTGCCAGCAGCTTAGATTCGGGACTAGCGGGTATCTACGAGCAGTACTTC

abundance: NA
d_gene: TRBD2
v_gene: TRBV7-9
j_gene: TRBJ2-1
CDR3aa: CASSLVSGGRAVNEQFF
CDR3nt: TGTGCCAGCAGCTTAGTGTCGGGCGGGAGGGCCGTCAATGAGCAGTTCTTC

abundance: NA
d_gene: TRBD1
v_gene: TRBV9
j_gene: TRBJ1-4
CDR3aa: CASSDGTGGEKLFF
CDR3nt: TGTGCCAGCAGCGACGGGACAGGGGGGGAAAAACTGTTTTTT

abundance: NA
d_gene: NA
v_gene: TRBV18
j_gene: TRBJ1-5
CDR3aa: CASSLRQQDSNQPQHF
CDR3nt: TGTGCCAGCTCACTTAGACAGCAAGATAGCAATCAGCCCCAGCATTTT

abundance: NA
d_gene: NA
v_gene: TRBV18
j_gene: TRBJ2-5
CDR3aa: CATSYNGDQETQYF
CDR3nt: TGTGCCACCTCCTATAACGGGGACCAAGAGACCCAGTACTTC

abundance: NA
d_gene: NA
v_gene: TRBV29-1
j_gene: TRBJ2-2
CDR3aa: CSVEVWQGQTGELFF
CDR3nt: TGCAGCGTTGAAGTATGGCAGGGACAAACCGGGGAGCTGTTTTTT

abundance: NA
d_gene: TRBD1
v_gene: TRBV6-5
j_gene: TRBJ2-7
CDR3aa: CASSSPAGTESYF
CDR3nt: TGTGCCAGCAGTTCTCCAGCCGGGACAGAGTCTTACTTC

abundance: NA
d_gene: TRBD1
v_gene: TRBV11-2
j_gene: TRBJ2-1
CDR3aa: CASTDRGSYNEQFF
CDR3nt: TGTGCCAGCACGGACAGGGGTTCCTACAATGAGCAGTTCTTC

abundance: NA
d_gene: NA
v_gene: TRBV6-5
j_gene: TRBJ1-2
CDR3aa: CASSTRYRVGYTF
CDR3nt: TGTGCCAGCAGTACCCGTTACAGGGTTGGCTACACCTTC

abundance: NA
d_gene: TRBD2
v_gene: TRBV11-2
j_gene: TRBJ2-7
CDR3aa: CASSSRLADSSYEQYF
CDR3nt: TGTGCCAGCAGCTCCCGACTAGCGGACAGCTCCTACGAGCAGTACTTC

abundance: NA
d_gene: NA
v_gene: TRBV10-1
j_gene: TRBJ2-3
CDR3aa: CASSEDPTSTDTQYF
CDR3nt: TGCGCCAGCAGTGAGGATCCGACAAGCACAGATACGCAGTATTTT

abundance: NA
d_gene: NA
v_gene: TRBV28
j_gene: TRBJ2-1
CDR3aa: CASSSYKRYPYNEQFF
CDR3nt: TGTGCCAGCAGTTCGTACAAGCGTTACCCCTACAATGAGCAGTTCTTC

abundance: once
d_gene: NA
v_gene: TRBV2
j_gene: TRBJ1-1
CDR3aa: CASSEASGEAFF
CDR3nt: TGTGCCAGCAGTGAAGCATCGGGTGAAGCTTTCTTT

abundance: NA
d_gene: TRBD1
v_gene: TRBV9
j_gene: TRBJ2-2
CDR3aa: CASSHANTGQGYTGELFF
CDR3nt: TGTGCCAGCAGCCACGCCAACACGGGACAGGGGTATACCGGGGAGCTGTTTTTT

abundance: NA
d_gene: TRBD2
v_gene: TRBV28
j_gene: TRBJ2-3
CDR3aa: CASSFTSGAPDTQYF
CDR3nt: TGTGCCAGCAGCTTCACTAGCGGGGCCCCAGATACGCAGTATTTT

abundance: NA
d_gene: TRBD2
v_gene: TRBV3-1/TRBV3-2
j_gene: TRBJ2-3
CDR3aa: CASSHRGGGSADTQYF
CDR3nt: TGTGCCAGCAGCCACCGGGGGGGAGGAAGCGCAGATACGCAGTATTTT

abundance: NA
d_gene: TRBD1
v_gene: TRBV10-3
j_gene: TRBJ1-2
CDR3aa: CAISVSGQGSSSPYGYTF
CDR3nt: TGTGCCATCAGTGTCTCGGGACAGGGATCTTCTTCTCCCTATGGCTACACCTTC

abundance: NA
d_gene: TRBD1
v_gene: TRBV27
j_gene: TRBJ2-4
CDR3aa: CASNPGTGWKNIQYF
CDR3nt: TGTGCCAGCAACCCCGGGACAGGGTGGAAAAACATTCAGTACTTC

abundance: NA
d_gene: NA
v_gene: TRBV21-1
j_gene: TRBJ2-7
CDR3aa: CASSSGQGSSYEQYF
CDR3nt: TGTGCCAGCAGCTCGGGACAGGGAAGCTCCTACGAGCAGTACTTC

abundance: NA
d_gene: NA
v_gene: TRBV4-3
j_gene: TRBJ2-7
CDR3aa: CASSPGLSPYEQYF
CDR3nt: TGCGCCAGCAGCCCTGGACTTTCGCCCTACGAGCAGTACTTC

abundance: few
d_gene: NA
v_gene: TRBV9
j_gene: TRBJ1-1
CDR3aa: CASSVGRVNTEAFF
CDR3nt: TGTGCCAGCAGCGTAGGCAGGGTGAACACTGAAGCTTTCTTT

abundance: NA
d_gene: NA
v_gene: TRBV15
j_gene: TRBJ1-4
CDR3aa: CATSRGGVPNEKLFF
CDR3nt: TGTGCCACCAGCAGAGGGGGGGTCCCTAATGAAAAACTGTTTTTT

abundance: NA
d_gene: TRBD2
v_gene: TRBV10-1
j_gene: TRBJ2-3
CDR3aa: CASSDTSGIHTQYF
CDR3nt: TGCGCCAGCAGTGATACTAGCGGGATCCATACGCAGTATTTT

abundance: NA
d_gene: TRBD2
v_gene: TRBV13
j_gene: TRBJ2-2
CDR3aa: CASSSIAGGTGELFF
CDR3nt: TGTGCCAGCAGCTCAATAGCGGGAGGCACCGGGGAGCTGTTTTTT